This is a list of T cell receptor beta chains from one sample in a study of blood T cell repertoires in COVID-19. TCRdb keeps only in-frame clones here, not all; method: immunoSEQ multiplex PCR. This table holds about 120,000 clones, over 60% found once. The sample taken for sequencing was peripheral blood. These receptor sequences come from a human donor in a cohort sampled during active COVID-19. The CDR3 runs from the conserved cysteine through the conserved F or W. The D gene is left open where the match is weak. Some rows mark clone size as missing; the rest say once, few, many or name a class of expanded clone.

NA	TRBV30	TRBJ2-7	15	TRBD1	CAWSVQQGANYEQYF	TGTGCCTGGAGTGTACAACAGGGGGCGAACTACGAGCAGTACTTC
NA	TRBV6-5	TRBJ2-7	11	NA	CASRRGFEQYF	TGTGCCAGCAGACGGGGGTTCGAGCAGTACTTC
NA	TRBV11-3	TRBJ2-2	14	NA	CASSPSTGTGELFF	TGTGCCAGCAGCCCGTCAACAGGGACCGGGGAGCTGTTTTTT
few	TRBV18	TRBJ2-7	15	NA	CASSPGEESSYEQYF	TGTGCCAGCTCACCTGGTGAGGAAAGCTCCTACGAGCAGTACTTC
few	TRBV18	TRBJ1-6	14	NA	CASSPLGDNSPLHF	TGTGCCAGCTCACCTCTAGGGGATAATTCACCCCTCCACTTT
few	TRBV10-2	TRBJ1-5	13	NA	CASSDGENQPQHF	TGCGCCAGCAGTGACGGGGAGAATCAGCCCCAGCATTTT
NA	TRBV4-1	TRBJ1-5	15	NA	CASRTQGGSNQPQHF	TGCGCCAGCAGAACACAGGGCGGTAGCAATCAGCCCCAGCATTTT
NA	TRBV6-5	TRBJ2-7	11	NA	CATQLAHEQYF	TGTGCCACCCAATTGGCCCACGAGCAGTACTTC
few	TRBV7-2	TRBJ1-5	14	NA	CASSPGGSNQPQHF	TGTGCCAGCAGCCCCGGGGGTAGCAATCAGCCCCAGCATTTT
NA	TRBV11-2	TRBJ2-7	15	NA	CASSTHRGLSYEQYF	TGTGCCAGCAGCACGCACAGGGGACTTTCCTACGAGCAGTACTTC